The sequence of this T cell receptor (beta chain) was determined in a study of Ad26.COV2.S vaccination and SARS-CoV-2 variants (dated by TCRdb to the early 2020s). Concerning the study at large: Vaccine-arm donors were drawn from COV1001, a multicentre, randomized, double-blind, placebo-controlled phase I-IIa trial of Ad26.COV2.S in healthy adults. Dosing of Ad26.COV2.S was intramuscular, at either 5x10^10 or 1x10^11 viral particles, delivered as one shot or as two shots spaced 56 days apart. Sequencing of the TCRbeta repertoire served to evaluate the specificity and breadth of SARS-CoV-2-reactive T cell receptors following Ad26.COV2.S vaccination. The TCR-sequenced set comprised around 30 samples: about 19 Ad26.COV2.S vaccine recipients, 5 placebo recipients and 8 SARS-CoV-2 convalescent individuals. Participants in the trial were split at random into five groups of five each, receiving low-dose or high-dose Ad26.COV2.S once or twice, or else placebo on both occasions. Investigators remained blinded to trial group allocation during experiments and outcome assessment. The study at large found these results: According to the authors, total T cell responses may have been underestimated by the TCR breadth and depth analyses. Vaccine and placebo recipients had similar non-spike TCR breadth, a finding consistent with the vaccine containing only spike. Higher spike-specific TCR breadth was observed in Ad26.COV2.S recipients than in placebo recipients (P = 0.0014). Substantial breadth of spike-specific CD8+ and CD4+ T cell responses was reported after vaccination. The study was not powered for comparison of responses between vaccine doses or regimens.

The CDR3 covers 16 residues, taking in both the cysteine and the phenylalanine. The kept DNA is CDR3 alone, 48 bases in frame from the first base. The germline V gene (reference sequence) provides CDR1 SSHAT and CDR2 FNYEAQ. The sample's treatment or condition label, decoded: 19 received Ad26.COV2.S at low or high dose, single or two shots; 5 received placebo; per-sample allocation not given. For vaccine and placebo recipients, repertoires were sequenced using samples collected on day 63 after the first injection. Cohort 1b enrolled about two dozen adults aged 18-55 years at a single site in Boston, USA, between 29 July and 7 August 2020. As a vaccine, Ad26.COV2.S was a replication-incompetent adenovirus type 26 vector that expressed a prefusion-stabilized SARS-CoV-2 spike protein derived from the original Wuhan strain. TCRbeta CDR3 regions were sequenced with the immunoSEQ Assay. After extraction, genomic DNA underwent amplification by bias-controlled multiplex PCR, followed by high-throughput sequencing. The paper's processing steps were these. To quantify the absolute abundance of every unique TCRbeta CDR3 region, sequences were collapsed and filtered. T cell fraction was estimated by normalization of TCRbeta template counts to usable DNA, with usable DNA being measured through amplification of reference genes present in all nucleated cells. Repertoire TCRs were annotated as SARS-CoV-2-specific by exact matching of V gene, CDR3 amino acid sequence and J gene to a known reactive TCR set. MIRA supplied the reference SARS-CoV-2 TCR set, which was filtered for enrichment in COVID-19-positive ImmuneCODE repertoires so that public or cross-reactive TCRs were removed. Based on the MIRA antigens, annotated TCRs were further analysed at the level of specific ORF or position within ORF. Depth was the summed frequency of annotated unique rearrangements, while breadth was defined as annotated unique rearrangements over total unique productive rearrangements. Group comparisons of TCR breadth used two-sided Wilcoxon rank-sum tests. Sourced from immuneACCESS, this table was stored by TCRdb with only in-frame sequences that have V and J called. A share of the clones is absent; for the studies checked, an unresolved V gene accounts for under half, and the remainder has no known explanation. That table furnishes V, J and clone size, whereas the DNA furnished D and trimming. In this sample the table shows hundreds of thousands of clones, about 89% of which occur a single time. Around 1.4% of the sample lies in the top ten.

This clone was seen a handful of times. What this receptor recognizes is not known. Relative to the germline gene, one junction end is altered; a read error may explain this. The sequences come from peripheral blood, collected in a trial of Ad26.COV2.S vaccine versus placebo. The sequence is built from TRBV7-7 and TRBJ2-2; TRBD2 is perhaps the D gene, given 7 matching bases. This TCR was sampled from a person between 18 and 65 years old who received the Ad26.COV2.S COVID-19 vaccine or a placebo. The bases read TGTGCTAGCAGCTTATCGAGCGGGACAAACACCGGGGAGCTGTTTTTT. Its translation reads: CASSLSSGTNTGELFF.